This TCR beta chain was captured in a study of CD8 T cells in Susac syndrome. This CDR3 contains 12 residues. Trimming removed 5 bases from V and 5 bases from J, with 8 bases in between. The RNA input was roughly 0.5 to 1 ug, and it was reverse transcribed with random hexamers. TCRdb called the immunoSEQ multiplex PCR reads again in MiXCR, with one record for every CDR3 protein. The top ten clones hold about 0.48% of a sample with roughly 80,000 distinct CDR3 sequences, approximately 94% of them seen once. The patients with Susac syndrome satisfied recently defined diagnostic criteria for either definite or probable disease. Study-level findings and limits: Clonal expansion of CD8+ cells in Susac peaked in TEMRA cells (and in active patients).

On this clonotype itself: Its antigen is undetermined.

The sample consisted of CD8+ T cells from PBMCs. The chain carries TRBV12-3 or TRBV12-4 and TRBJ2-3, with a possible D match to TRBD1 (5 bases). This TCR derives from a human donor with Susac syndrome. The CDR3 nucleotides read TGTGCCAGCAGTAAGGGGAAAGATACGCAGTATTTT. Residues: CASSKGKDTQYF.